This entry concerns a single T cell receptor beta chain. TCRdb's table, derived via immunoSEQ multiplex PCR, lists solely in-frame clones and lacks some. The sample consists of 110,000 to 150,000 clones, roughly 84% of them appearing once. CDR1 is MNHEY and CDR2 is SVGEGT in the germline V gene. CDR3 size: 13 residues. V dropped 5 bases and J dropped 1; count of bases not matched to a gene: 1. The data were obtained in a study of blood T cell repertoires in COVID-19. The overall study: Sites across the United States, Italy and Spain contributed samples from acute and convalescent COVID-19.

Sequenced material: PBMCs or T cells enriched from blood (not recorded which). The receptor comes from a man in his forties or fifties with acute COVID-19. The chain links TRBV6-2 or TRBV6-3 to TRBJ2-5; 7 bases fit TRBD1. Here the CDR3 DNA reads TGTGCCAGCAGTCGGGACAGCCAAGAGACCCAGTACTTC. Residues: CASSRDSQETQYF.